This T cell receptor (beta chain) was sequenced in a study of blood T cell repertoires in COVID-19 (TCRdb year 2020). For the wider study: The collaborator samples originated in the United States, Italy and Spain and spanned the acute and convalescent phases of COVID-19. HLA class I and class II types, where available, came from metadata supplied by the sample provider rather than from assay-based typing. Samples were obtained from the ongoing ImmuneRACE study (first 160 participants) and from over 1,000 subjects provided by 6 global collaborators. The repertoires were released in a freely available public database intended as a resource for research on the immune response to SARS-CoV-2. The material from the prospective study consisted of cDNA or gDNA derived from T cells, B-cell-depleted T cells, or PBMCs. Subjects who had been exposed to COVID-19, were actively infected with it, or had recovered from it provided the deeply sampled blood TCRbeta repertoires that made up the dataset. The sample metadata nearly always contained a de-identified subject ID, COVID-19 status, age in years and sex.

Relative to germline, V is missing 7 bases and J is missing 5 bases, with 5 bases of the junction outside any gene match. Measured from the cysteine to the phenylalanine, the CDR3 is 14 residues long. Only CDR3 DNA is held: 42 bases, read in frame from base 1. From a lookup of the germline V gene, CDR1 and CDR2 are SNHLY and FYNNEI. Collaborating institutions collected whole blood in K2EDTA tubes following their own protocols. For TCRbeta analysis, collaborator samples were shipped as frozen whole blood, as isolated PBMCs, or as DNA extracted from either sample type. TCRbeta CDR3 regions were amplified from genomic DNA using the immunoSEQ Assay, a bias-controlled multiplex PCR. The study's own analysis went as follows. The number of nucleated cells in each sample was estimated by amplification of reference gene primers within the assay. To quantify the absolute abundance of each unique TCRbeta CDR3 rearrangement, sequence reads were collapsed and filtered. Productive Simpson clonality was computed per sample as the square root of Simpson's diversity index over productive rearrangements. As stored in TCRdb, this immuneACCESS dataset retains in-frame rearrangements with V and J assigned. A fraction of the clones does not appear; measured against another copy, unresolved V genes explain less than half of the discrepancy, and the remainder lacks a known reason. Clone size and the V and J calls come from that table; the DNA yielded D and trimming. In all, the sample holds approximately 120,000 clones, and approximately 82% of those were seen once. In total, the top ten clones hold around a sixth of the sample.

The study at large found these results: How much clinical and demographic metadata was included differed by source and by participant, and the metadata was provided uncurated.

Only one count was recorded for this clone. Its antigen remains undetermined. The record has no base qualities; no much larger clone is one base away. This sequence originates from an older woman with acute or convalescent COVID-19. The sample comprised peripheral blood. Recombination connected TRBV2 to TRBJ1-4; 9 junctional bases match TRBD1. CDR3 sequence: CASNGGTGNEKLFF. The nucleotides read TGTGCCAGCAATGGGGGGACAGGGAATGAAAAACTGTTTTTT.